A single sample is the source of the 10 T cell receptor beta chains below, sequenced in a study of CD8+ T cells in alopecia areata. Sample treatment: oral pan-JAK inhibitor, 5-10 mg twice daily. Extraction of RNA preceded its reverse transcription into cDNA, which served as the sequencing template. Data came from immunoSEQ multiplex PCR; TCRdb stores just in-frame clones and leaves some out. Of around 180,000 clones listed, 64% were seen once; the top ten hold approximately 1.3%. The sequencing here drew on CD4+ T cells sorted from blood, taken at approximately week 50, from a patient treated with tofacitinib. The receptors shown here come from a human donor with alopecia areata.

CDR3 residues: CSVERVRQKSFEAFF. As DNA, the CDR3 is TGCAGCGTTGAAAGAGTCCGACAGAAATCATTTGAAGCTTTCTTT. This rearrangement joins TRBV29-1 to TRBJ1-1, with a weak D call TRBD1 (5 bases). Germline V gives CDR1 SQVTM, CDR2 ANQGSEA. V was shortened by 2 bases and J by 7 bases, with 20 bases between the two germline ends. The CDR3 length is 15 residues.

This clone was picked up a small number of times. The genes are TRBV29-1 and TRBJ2-7; 7 bases are shared with TRBD1. The trim removed 4 bases at V and 6 bases at J, leaving 12 bases unmatched. Germline V gene sequence: CDR1 SQVTM, CDR2 ANQGSEA. The CDR3 length is 14 residues. CDR3 region: CSVGGRQGPREQYF. The CDR3 nucleotides are TGCAGCGTTGGTGGGAGACAGGGACCTCGCGAGCAGTACTTC.

The chain carries TRBV30 and TRBJ2-1; 8 positions agree with TRBD1. The length of the CDR3 is 13 residues. Germline loops: CDR1 GTSNPN, CDR2 SVGIG (reference sequence). Losses at the gene ends were 1 base for V and 13 bases for J; bases not matched to a gene: 9. The CDR3 reads CAWSDGTGTFQFF. The DNA for the CDR3 is TGTGCCTGGAGTGATGGGACAGGTACTTTTCAGTTCTTC.

This chain connects TRBV30 to TRBJ1-5, with D possibly matching TRBD1 (5 bases). The CDR3 covers 14 residues. Germline CDR1 and CDR2: GTSNPN and SVGIG (reference sequence). With 2 bases removed from V and 5 bases from J, the gap between germline ends came to 13 bases. CDR3 nucleotides: TGTGCCTGGAGTATTCGGGGGTCGGATCAGCCCCAGCATTTT. It codes for CAWSIRGSDQPQHF.

This clone was detected only a few times. The V gene is TRBV18, the J gene TRBJ1-4; 9 nucleotides agree with TRBD1. V dropped 3 bases and J dropped 3; count of bases not matched to a gene: 8. The CDR3 covers 17 residues. Germline CDR1 KGHSH, CDR2 LQKENI. In DNA form, the CDR3 reads TGTGCCAGCTCACCGGGGACAGGGAAGAGAGCTAATGAAAAACTGTTTTTT. This codes for CASSPGTGKRANEKLFF.

This sequence joins TRBV29-1 and TRBJ1-1; D is unresolved. Germline V gene lookup returns CDR1 SQVTM and CDR2 ANQGSEA. CDR3 length: 14 residues. V lost 0 bases, J lost 1 base, and 9 bases lay in between. CDR3 sequence reads: CSVEDSHKNTEAFF. The CDR3 bases are TGCAGCGTTGAAGACAGCCATAAGAACACTGAAGCTTTCTTT.

This clone was seen just once. The chain joins TRBV29-1 to TRBJ2-3; D not resolved. Germline CDR1 and CDR2: SQVTM and ANQGSEA. The CDR3 length is 10 residues. The V gene lost 5 bases and the J gene lost 6 bases, with 6 bases spanning the gap. DNA of the CDR3: TGCAGCGTTTTCACCGATACGCAGTATTTT. Translated, it gives CSVFTDTQYF.

The chain uses TRBV25-1 and TRBJ1-2; weak D call: TRBD1 (6 bases). The V end was cut by 6 bases, the J end by 4 bases, with 15 bases between. This CDR3 contains 14 residues. Germline V gene data show CDR1 as MGHDK and CDR2 as SYGVNS. CDR3 residues: CASSPDRKSYGYTF. The CDR3 DNA reads TGTGCCAGCAGCCCTGACAGGAAAAGCTATGGCTACACCTTC.

In this sample, this clone turned up a few times. V and J are TRBV6-4 and TRBJ1-2; no firm D call. V was clipped by 2 bases and J by 2 bases, with 9 bases between them. CDR3 length: 14 amino acids. CDR1 is MRHNA and CDR2 is SNTAGT in the germline V gene. The CDR3 region is CASSDGNRNYGYTF. CDR3 nucleotide sequence: TGTGCCAGCAGTGACGGGAACAGAAACTATGGCTACACCTTC.

Comment on this clone: The same CDR3 arises from other DNA sequences in this sample as well. This chain joins TRBV6-6 and TRBJ1-5, with unresolved D. The germline CDR1 and CDR2 sequences are MNHNY and SVGAGI (reference sequence). V was shortened by 2 bases and J by 7 bases, with 6 bases between the two germline ends. The CDR3 extends over 12 amino acids. CDR3 coding DNA: TGTGCCAGCAGTTACGGAGGGCAGCCCCAGCATTTT. It yields the protein CASSYGGQPQHF.